This T cell receptor (beta chain) was identified during a study of blood T cells in healthy people across ages. A sample-barcoded 5' primer and a J-beta primer mix were used in a second PCR of roughly 6 to 11 cycles. TCRdb recomputed calls from the 5' RACE reads with MiXCR, one row per CDR3 protein. The table includes more than 1,000,000 distinct CDR3 sequences, about 25% detected once. This CDR3 has 16 residues. The germline CDR1 and CDR2 sequences are MDHEN and SYDVKM. Trimming shortened V by 10 bases and J by 4 bases, and 25 bases separated the two germline ends. In addition, the sample was reused for a study of T cells of mothers and their children. That report adds: The authors used all extracted RNA for cDNA synthesis, at about 1.6 ug per 15 ul. Biologically related mothers and children overlapped slightly more than unrelated pairs, a non-significant difference.

The chain employs TRBV28 and TRBJ1-1; D is perhaps TRBD1 (5 bases). The sequence derives from a girl aged 2-10 years in good health. The specimen was blood. This CDR3 reads CATNLLSMGGGTEAFF. The CDR3 DNA reads TGTGCCACCAATCTCCTATCCATGGGGGGTGGCACTGAAGCTTTCTTT.